The present T cell receptor (beta chain) was sequenced within a study of T cell responses to AZD1222 COVID-19 vaccine. Study findings and constraints: Females outnumbered males among donors, who were mostly white British; clonal diversity was possibly underestimated. Reportedly, nearly half of unique spike TCRs recognized epitopes outside B.1.351/B.1.1.7 mutations. Just a handful of people given AZD1222 tested seropositive at baseline.

Concerning this clone: No antigen is known for it.

Profiled with immunoSEQ multiplex PCR; TCRdb holds only in-frame clones, not every one. The data hold approximately 120,000 clones, with around 92% observed a single time. The V segment lost 4 bases and the J segment 3 bases; nucleotides outside the gene matches: 13. Germline assignment: CDR1 SGHRS and CDR2 YFSETQ. The length of the CDR3 is 17 residues. This TCR came from an adult in good health. V usage is TRBV5-1 and J usage is TRBJ2-7; TRBD2 matches at 10 bases. The specimen comprised peripheral blood, sampled on day 0 of AZD1222 vaccination. The chain's CDR3 is CASSPGASGSGIYEQYF. In nucleotides, the CDR3 is TGCGCCAGCAGCCCGGGGGCTAGCGGGAGTGGCATCTACGAGCAGTACTTC. Combining the CDR3 with reference TRBV5-1 and TRBJ2-7 gives the whole variable domain KAGVTQTPRYLIKTRGQQVTLSCSPISGHRSVSWYQQTPGQGLQFLFEYFSETQRNKGNFPGRFSGRQFSNSRSEMNVSTLELGDSALYLCASSPGASGSGIYEQYFGPGTRLTVT.